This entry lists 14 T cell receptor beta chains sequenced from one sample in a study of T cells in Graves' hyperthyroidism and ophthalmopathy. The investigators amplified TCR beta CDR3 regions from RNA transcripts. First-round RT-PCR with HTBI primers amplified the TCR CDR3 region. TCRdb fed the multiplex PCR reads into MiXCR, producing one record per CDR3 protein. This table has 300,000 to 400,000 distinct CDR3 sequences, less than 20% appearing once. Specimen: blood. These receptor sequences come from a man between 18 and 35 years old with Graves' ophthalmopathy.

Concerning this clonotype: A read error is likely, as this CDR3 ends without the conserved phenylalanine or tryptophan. The CDR3 loop is CASTTLANTGELFS. Here the CDR3 DNA reads TGTGCCAGCACCACACTTGCGAACACCGGGGAGCTGTTTTCT. The chain is built from TRBV3-1 and TRBJ2-2; D not certain. The length of the CDR3 is 14 residues. CDR1 is LGHDT and CDR2 is YNNKEL in the germline V gene (reference sequence). The germline V and J ends were trimmed by 7 bases and 0 bases, with 9 bases remaining between them.

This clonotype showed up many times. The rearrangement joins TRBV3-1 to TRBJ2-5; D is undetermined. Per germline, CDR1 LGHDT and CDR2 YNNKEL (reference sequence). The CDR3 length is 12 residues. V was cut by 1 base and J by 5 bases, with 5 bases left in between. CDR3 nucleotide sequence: TGTGCCAGCAGCCAAGGGGTGGAGACCCAGTACTTC. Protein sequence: CASSQGVETQYF.

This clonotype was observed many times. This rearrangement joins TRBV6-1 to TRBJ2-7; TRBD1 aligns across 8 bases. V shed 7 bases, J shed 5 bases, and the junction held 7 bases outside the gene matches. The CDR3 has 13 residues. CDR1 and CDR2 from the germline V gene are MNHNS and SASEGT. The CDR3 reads CASNPTGVNEQYF. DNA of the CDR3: TGTGCCAGCAATCCGACAGGGGTCAACGAGCAGTACTTC.

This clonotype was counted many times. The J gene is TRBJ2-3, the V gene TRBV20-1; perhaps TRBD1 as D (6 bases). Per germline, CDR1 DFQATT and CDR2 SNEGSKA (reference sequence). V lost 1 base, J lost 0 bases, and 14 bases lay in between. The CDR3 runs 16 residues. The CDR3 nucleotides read TGCAGTGCTAGAGCCTGGGGGCTAAAAAGCACAGATACGCAGTATTTT. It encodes CSARAWGLKSTDTQYF.

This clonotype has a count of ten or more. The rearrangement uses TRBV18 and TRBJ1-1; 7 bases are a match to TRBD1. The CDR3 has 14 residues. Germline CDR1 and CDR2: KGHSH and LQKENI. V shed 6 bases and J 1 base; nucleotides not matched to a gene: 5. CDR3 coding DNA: TGTGCCAGCTCGAACAGGGGATCGAACACTGAAGCTTTCTTT. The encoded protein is CASSNRGSNTEAFF.

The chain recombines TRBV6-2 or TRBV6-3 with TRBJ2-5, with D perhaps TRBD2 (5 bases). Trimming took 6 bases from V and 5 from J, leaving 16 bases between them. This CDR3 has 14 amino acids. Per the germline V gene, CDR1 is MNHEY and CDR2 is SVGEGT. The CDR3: CASSTIRGAETQYF. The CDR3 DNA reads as TGTGCCAGCAGCACGATCCGGGGAGCCGAGACCCAGTACTTC.

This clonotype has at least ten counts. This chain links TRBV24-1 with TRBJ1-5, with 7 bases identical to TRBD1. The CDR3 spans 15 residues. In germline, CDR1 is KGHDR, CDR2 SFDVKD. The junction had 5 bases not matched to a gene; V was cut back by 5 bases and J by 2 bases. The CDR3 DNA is TGTGCCACCAGTGCCCAGGGGGGTGGCAATCAGCCCCAGCATTTT. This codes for CATSAQGGGNQPQHF.

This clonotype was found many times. The CDR3 region is CASSSPGAGETQYF. The CDR3 coding sequence is TGTGCCAGCAGCTCCCCGGGGGCGGGAGAGACCCAGTACTTC. V usage is TRBV6-1 and J usage is TRBJ2-5, with D possibly being TRBD1 or TRBD2 (6 bases each). Per the germline V gene, CDR1 is MNHNS and CDR2 is SASEGT. The CDR3 covers 14 residues. The V and J ends lost 6 bases and 4 bases respectively, with 15 bases between them.

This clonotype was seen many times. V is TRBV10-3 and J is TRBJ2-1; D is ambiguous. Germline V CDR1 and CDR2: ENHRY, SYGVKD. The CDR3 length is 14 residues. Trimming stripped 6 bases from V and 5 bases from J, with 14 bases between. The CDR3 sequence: CAIRWAETNNEQFF. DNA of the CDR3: TGTGCCATCAGATGGGCCGAAACCAACAATGAGCAGTTCTTC.

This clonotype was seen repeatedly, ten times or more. DNA of the CDR3: TGTGCCAGCAACAGGGGGATAACTGAAGCTTTCTTT. This gives the protein CASNRGITEAFF. The gene calls are TRBV7-9 and TRBJ1-1; 8 bases are shared with TRBD1. This CDR3 is built from 12 residues. The germline CDR1 and CDR2 sequences are SEHNR and FQNEAQ (reference sequence). The ends lost 7 bases at V and 5 bases at J; junction bases unmatched: 3.

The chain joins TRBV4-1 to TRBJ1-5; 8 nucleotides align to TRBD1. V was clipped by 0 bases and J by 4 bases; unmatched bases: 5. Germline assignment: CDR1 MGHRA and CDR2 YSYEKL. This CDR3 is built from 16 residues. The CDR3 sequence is CASSQERTGTNQPQHF. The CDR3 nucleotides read TGCGCCAGCAGCCAAGAACGGACAGGGACTAATCAGCCCCAGCATTTT.

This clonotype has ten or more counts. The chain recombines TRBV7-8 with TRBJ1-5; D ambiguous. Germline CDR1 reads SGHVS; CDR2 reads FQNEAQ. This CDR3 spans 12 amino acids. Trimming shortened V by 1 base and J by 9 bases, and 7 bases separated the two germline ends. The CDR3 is CASSLDRGPQHF. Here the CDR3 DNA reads TGTGCCAGCAGCTTAGATCGCGGGCCCCAGCATTTT.

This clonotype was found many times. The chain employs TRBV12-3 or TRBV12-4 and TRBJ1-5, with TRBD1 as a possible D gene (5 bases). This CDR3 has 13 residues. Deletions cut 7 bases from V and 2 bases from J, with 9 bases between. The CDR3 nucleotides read TGTGCCAGCATGACAGTAGGCAATCAGCCCCAGCATTTT. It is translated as CASMTVGNQPQHF.

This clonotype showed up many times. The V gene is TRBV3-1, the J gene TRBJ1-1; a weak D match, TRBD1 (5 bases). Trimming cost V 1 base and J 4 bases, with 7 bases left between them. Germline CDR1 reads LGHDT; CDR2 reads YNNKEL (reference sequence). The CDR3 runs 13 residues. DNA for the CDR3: TGTGCCAGCAGCCAAGTAAGGGGCACTGAAGCTTTCTTT. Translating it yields CASSQVRGTEAFF.